This T cell receptor (beta chain) derives from a study of cytomegalovirus exposure and HLA in healthy donors. Overall study results and limits: Analyses of presence/absence relied on an assumption of roughly uniform sequencing depth across donors. In vitro checks showed that a few CMV-associated chains really do target CMV antigens. Accounts indicate the classifier identified cytomegalovirus status with strong specificity and sensitivity.

PCR used 60 Vbeta primers and 13 Jbeta primers. Sequencing used immunoSEQ multiplex PCR; TCRdb keeps in-frame clones, though not all of them. Here the sample spans around 190,000 clones, around 82% being singletons. As for this clone: As yet, its antigen is unknown.

In germline, CDR1 is LNHNV, CDR2 YYDKDF (reference sequence). This CDR3 has 14 residues. V was cut by 0 bases and J by 2 bases, with 6 bases left in between. The V gene is TRBV15, the J gene TRBJ2-3; no reliable D call. The sequenced material came from PBMCs. This TCR was sampled from a woman in her 30s in good health and CMV-seronegative. The CDR3 here is CATSRDLVTDTQYF. DNA of the CDR3: TGTGCCACCAGCAGAGATCTAGTCACAGATACGCAGTATTTT.